This T cell receptor (beta chain) was obtained from a study of cytomegalovirus exposure and HLA in healthy donors. Germline CDR1 SNHLY, CDR2 FYNNEI. Trimming removed 4 bases from V and 3 bases from J; junction bases left unmatched: 5. The CDR3 has 16 amino acids. 60 Vbeta and 13 Jbeta primers were used in PCR. The method was immunoSEQ multiplex PCR; TCRdb's version includes in-frame clones alone and lacks a portion of them. The table shows around 180,000 clones, with roughly 80% occurring only once. Points on this clone: Antigen specificity is unknown.

Notes on the study in general: In a later analysis, most CMV-associated TCR beta chains appeared HLA-restricted. In a later analysis, 15,000 to 20,000 TCR beta sequences were associated with HLA alleles at 0.05 false discovery rate. It emerged from a later analysis that several of the most significant clusters appeared to be linked to common viral pathogens. Follow-up analysis later connected one missense variant in DCLRE1C with trimming of TCR beta V- and J-genes.

The sample was PBMCs. This chain connects TRBV2 to TRBJ2-1; TRBD2 aligns across 11 bases. This clonotype originated in a woman in her 50s in good health and CMV-seronegative. CDR3 loop: CASSVTSGDYYNEQFF. The CDR3 bases are TGTGCCAGCAGTGTGACTAGCGGGGACTACTACAATGAGCAGTTCTTC.